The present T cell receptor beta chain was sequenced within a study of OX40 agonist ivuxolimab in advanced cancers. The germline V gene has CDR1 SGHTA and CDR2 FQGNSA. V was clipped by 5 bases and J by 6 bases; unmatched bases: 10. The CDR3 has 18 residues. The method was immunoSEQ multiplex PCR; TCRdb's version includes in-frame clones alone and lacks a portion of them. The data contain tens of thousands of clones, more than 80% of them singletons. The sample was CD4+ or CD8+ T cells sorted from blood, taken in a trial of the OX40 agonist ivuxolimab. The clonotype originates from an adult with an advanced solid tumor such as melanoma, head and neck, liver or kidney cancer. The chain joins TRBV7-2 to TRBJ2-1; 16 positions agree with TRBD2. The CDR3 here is CASSMGLAGGLIFNEQFF. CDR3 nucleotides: TGTGCCAGCAGCATGGGACTAGCGGGGGGGTTAATTTTCAATGAGCAGTTCTTC.